A single sample is the source of the 21 T cell receptor beta chains below, sequenced in a study of beta chain features in type 1 diabetes. General study results and limits: Among patients with Type 1 diabetes, TCRB CDR3s were moderately but significantly shorter in every one of the four CD4+ subsets.

Their antigen targets remain unknown. Since all of the isolated RNA was reverse transcribed, expressed TCRB transcripts were what got sequenced. Libraries were prepared by immunoSEQ multiplex PCR; TCRdb keeps only in-frame clonotypes and omits some of them. The table records roughly 100,000 clones, approximately 30% of them present only once. Sequenced material: central memory CD4+ T cells from blood. The receptors were sampled from a woman under 30 with type 1 diabetes.

This clone showed up just a few times. The V gene is TRBV2, the J gene TRBJ2-1; 8 bases are shared with TRBD2. The J segment lost 5 bases and the V segment lost 5 bases, leaving 8 bases of the junction unmatched. The CDR3 is made up of 15 amino acids. CDR1 is SNHLY and CDR2 is FYNNEI in the germline V gene. In DNA form, the CDR3 reads TGTGCCAGCAGTCAAACTAGCGGACCTAACAATGAGCAGTTCTTC. Its protein is CASSQTSGPNNEQFF.

Details on this clone: The sample carries other DNA sequences with the same CDR3. The rearrangement joins TRBV7-2 to TRBJ2-3; perhaps TRBD2 as D (6 bases). Germline V gene data show CDR1 as SGHTA and CDR2 as FQGNSA. This CDR3 is built from 16 residues. The V and J ends lost 1 base and 0 bases respectively, with 11 bases between them. DNA of the CDR3: TGTGCCAGCAGCTTAGGTCCTGGGGGGAGCACAGATACGCAGTATTTT. Protein product: CASSLGPGGSTDTQYF.

This clone showed up just a few times. V usage is TRBV6-5 and J usage is TRBJ2-1; 8 bases are shared with TRBD2. Germline loops: CDR1 MNHEY, CDR2 SVGAGI. The CDR3 spans 13 residues. V was clipped by 7 bases and J by 3 bases; unmatched bases: 2. CDR3 in DNA: TGTGCCAGCACCGGGACTAGCTACAATGAGCAGTTCTTC. Its protein is CASTGTSYNEQFF.

The J gene is TRBJ2-5, the V gene TRBV28; TRBD2 matches at 7 bases. Germline assignment: CDR1 MDHEN and CDR2 SYDVKM. After removal of 9 bases from V and 2 bases from J, the junction contained 9 bases not matched to a gene. The CDR3 sequence is 14 residues long. The CDR3 nucleotides read TGTGCCAGTTCCGTCTTGGGGGGGCAAGAGACCCAGTACTTC. It is translated as CASSVLGGQETQYF.

This clone was detected only a few times. The chain recombines TRBV28 with TRBJ2-7; 7 bases are shared with TRBD1. V shed 7 bases and J 10 bases; nucleotides not matched to a gene: 22. The CDR3 sequence is 16 residues long. Germline CDR1 reads MDHEN; CDR2 reads SYDVKM. As DNA, the CDR3 is TGTGCCAGCACCCGGTTCGCCGGGACAGTTGAGGTCGGACAGTACTTC. This encodes CASTRFAGTVEVGQYF.

V and J are TRBV7-2 and TRBJ2-7, with a possible D match to TRBD1 (6 bases). Germline V gives CDR1 SGHTA, CDR2 FQGNSA. The length of the CDR3 is 15 residues. V lost 5 bases, J lost 0 bases, and 14 bases lay in between. The CDR3 DNA follows: TGTGCCAGCAGCGAGACAGGTGGGATCTCCTACGAGCAGTACTTC. Translating it yields CASSETGGISYEQYF.

The V call is TRBV18, the J call TRBJ2-2, with a tentative D call TRBD2 (6 bases). The ends were cut back, 6 bases at V and 1 base at J, with 12 bases in the middle. The germline V gene has CDR1 KGHSH and CDR2 LQKENI. The CDR3 contains 15 residues. The CDR3 nucleotides read TGTGCCAGCTCCGGATCGGGGGAGAACACCGGGGAGCTGTTTTTT. Amino acids: CASSGSGENTGELFF.

The chain is built from TRBV11-2 and TRBJ2-1; tentatively, D is TRBD1 (6 bases). Trimming took off 5 bases at V and 7 bases at J, with 18 bases between the two ends. The CDR3 is made up of 15 amino acids. The germline V gene encodes CDR1 SGHAT and CDR2 FQNNGV. The CDR3 DNA sequence: TGTGCCAGCAGCCCCGGGACACCCGTCCCGAATGAGCAGTTCTTC. Protein: CASSPGTPVPNEQFF.

The CDR3 bases are TGTGCCATCAAAGGACTAGCGGGAGGCGAGCAGTACGTC. Translated: CAIKGLAGGEQYV. The chain links TRBV10-3 to TRBJ2-7; 14 positions agree with TRBD2. V shed 7 bases, J shed 6 bases, and the junction held 2 bases outside the gene matches. The length of the CDR3 is 13 residues. CDR1 is ENHRY and CDR2 is SYGVKD in the germline V gene.

CDR3 DNA sequence: TGTGCCAGCAGTTACCCGGGACAGCCTTACACCTTC. The encoded protein is CASSYPGQPYTF. This chain links TRBV7-3 with TRBJ1-2; 7 bases align to TRBD1. Germline CDR1 is SGHTA and CDR2 is FQGTGA. The V gene end was trimmed by 6 bases and the J gene end by 11 bases; junction bases not matched to a gene: 9. CDR3 length: 12 residues.

The V gene is TRBV11-2, the J gene TRBJ2-3, with 8 bases fitting TRBD1. CDR1 is SGHAT and CDR2 is FQNNGV in the germline V gene. The trim removed 6 bases at V and 2 bases at J, leaving 4 bases unmatched. This CDR3 region has 14 residues. CDR3 in DNA: TGTGCCAGCAGGACGGGACAGGTCACAGATACGCAGTATTTT. Translation gives CASRTGQVTDTQYF.

The CDR3 sequence: CAWSGTGFNEQFF. The CDR3 bases are TGTGCCTGGAGTGGCACAGGGTTCAATGAGCAGTTCTTC. J is TRBJ2-1 and V is TRBV30; D might be TRBD1 (6 bases). Per the germline V gene, CDR1 is GTSNPN and CDR2 is SVGIG (reference sequence). The CDR3 length is 13 residues. Between the trimmed V and J ends, which lost 1 base and 6 bases, there was a span of 10 bases.

This clone has a handful of counts. The CDR3 sequence: CASSEAGIGSNEQFF. DNA of the CDR3: TGCGCCAGCAGCGAAGCGGGAATAGGAAGCAATGAGCAGTTCTTC. The chain combines TRBV5-1 with TRBJ2-1, with 7 bases lining up with TRBD2. The CDR3 consists of 15 residues. Germline CDR1 and CDR2: SGHRS and YFSETQ. Losses at the gene ends were 4 bases for V and 6 bases for J; bases not matched to a gene: 10.

This sequence joins TRBV29-1 and TRBJ1-2; 7 positions agree with TRBD1. The CDR3 covers 13 residues. Per the germline V gene, CDR1 is SQVTM and CDR2 is ANQGSEA. The V gene end was trimmed by 4 bases and the J gene end by 2 bases; junction bases not matched to a gene: 4. CDR3 loop: CSVATGTNYGYTF. CDR3 in DNA: TGCAGCGTTGCGACAGGGACGAACTATGGCTACACCTTC. Full variable domain (missing parts from reference TRBV29-1 and TRBJ1-2): SAVISQKPSRDICQRGTSLTIQCQVDSQVTMMFWYRQQPGQSLTLIATANQGSEATYESGFVIDKFPISRPNLTFSTLTVSNMSPEDSSIYLCSVATGTNYGYTFGSGTRLTVV.

The rearrangement links TRBV5-6 to TRBJ1-1; TRBD1 matches at 8 bases. This CDR3 spans 12 amino acids. Looked up from germline, CDR1 is SGHDT and CDR2 is YYEEEE. J gave up 8 bases and V 1 base, and 1 base lay outside the gene matches. The CDR3 spells CASSLWDREAFF. The CDR3 DNA sequence: TGTGCCAGCAGCTTGTGGGACAGGGAAGCTTTCTTT.

This clone was recorded a few times. The chain combines TRBV30 with TRBJ1-1, with no clear D. CDR1 is GTSNPN and CDR2 is SVGIG in the germline V gene (reference sequence). The CDR3 has 13 residues. Between the trimmed V and J ends, which lost 0 bases and 1 base, there was a span of 6 bases. The CDR3 sequence: CAWSVNGNTEAFF. CDR3 nucleotide sequence: TGTGCCTGGAGTGTCAACGGGAACACTGAAGCTTTCTTT.

This chain links TRBV9 with TRBJ2-6; 7 nucleotides align to TRBD1. Trimming cost V 0 bases and J 2 bases; bases outside gene matches: 8. CDR1 is SGDLS, CDR2 YYNGEE, per germline. The CDR3 runs 18 residues. CDR3 amino acids: CASSVGVQGLPGANVLTF. The CDR3 DNA reads TGTGCCAGCAGCGTAGGGGTACAGGGGTTACCTGGGGCCAACGTCCTGACTTTC. Based on the CDR3 plus reference TRBV9 and TRBJ2-6, the full variable domain is DSGVTQTPKHLITATGQRVTLRCSPRSGDLSVYWYQQSLDQGLQFLIQYYNGEERAKGNILERFSAQQFPDLHSELNLSSLELGDSALYFCASSVGVQGLPGANVLTFGAGSRLTVL.

This clone occurred a few times. The chain is built from TRBV16 and TRBJ2-1; TRBD1 agrees at 8 bases. The CDR3 sequence is 15 residues long. Germline lookup yields CDR1 KGHSY and CDR2 FQNENV. V gave up 4 bases and J gave up 3 bases; unmatched junction bases: 5. The chain's CDR3 is CASSPTGVNYNEQFF. The CDR3 DNA follows: TGTGCCAGCAGCCCGACAGGGGTGAACTACAATGAGCAGTTCTTC.

This rearrangement joins TRBV7-9 to TRBJ1-2, with TRBD1 matching 8 bases. The ends lost 5 bases at V and 4 bases at J; junction bases unmatched: 6. The CDR3 is 14 residues long. CDR1 and CDR2 from the germline V gene are SEHNR and FQNEAQ (reference sequence). CDR3 residues: CASSRDRPAYGYTF. CDR3 nucleotides: TGTGCCAGCAGCCGGGACAGGCCGGCCTATGGCTACACCTTC.

The genes are TRBV18 and TRBJ2-1; D is unresolved. The length of the CDR3 is 13 residues. Germline V CDR1 and CDR2: KGHSH, LQKENI. Trimming shortened V by 3 bases and J by 8 bases, and 11 bases separated the two germline ends. CDR3 amino acids: CASSPRESYEQFF. The CDR3 DNA is TGTGCCAGCTCACCCCGCGAGTCGTATGAGCAGTTCTTC.

The V call is TRBV7-2, the J call TRBJ2-4; D is uncertain. This CDR3 region has 14 residues. Trimming took 2 bases from V and 10 from J, leaving 15 bases between them. Germline V lookup: CDR1 SGHTA, CDR2 FQGNSA. DNA of the CDR3: TGTGCCAGCAGCTTAAACTCCCGATTTGATATTCAGTACTTC. It translates to CASSLNSRFDIQYF.